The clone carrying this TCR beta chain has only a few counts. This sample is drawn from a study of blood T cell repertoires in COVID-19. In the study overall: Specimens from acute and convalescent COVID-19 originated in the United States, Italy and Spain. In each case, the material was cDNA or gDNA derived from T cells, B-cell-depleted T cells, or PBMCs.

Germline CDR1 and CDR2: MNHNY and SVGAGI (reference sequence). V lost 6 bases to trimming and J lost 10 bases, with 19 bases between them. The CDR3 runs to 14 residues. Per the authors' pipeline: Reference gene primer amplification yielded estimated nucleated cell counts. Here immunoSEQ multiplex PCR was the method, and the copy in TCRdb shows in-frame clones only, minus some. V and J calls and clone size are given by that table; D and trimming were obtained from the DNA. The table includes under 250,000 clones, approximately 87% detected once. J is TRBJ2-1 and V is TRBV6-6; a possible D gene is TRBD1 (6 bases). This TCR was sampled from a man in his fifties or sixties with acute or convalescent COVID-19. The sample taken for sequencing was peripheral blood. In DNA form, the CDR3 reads TGTGCCAGCAGGCCGGGACAAAGCTTCGGCGAGCAGTTCTTC. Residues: CASRPGQSFGEQFF.